Included here is one T cell receptor (beta chain) sequence, with context. Its antigen is unknown. RNA totalling about 0.5 to 1 ug underwent reverse transcription with random hexamers. TCRdb re-called the immunoSEQ multiplex PCR reads through MiXCR, storing one row per CDR3 protein. The sample lists around 200,000 distinct CDR3 sequences, around 95% occurring once. This record comes from a study of CD8 T cells in Susac syndrome. Study-level results: As the study acknowledged, the number of individuals who were part of its TCR sequencing and HLA analysis was relatively small.

The trim removed 6 bases at V and 2 bases at J, leaving 7 bases unmatched. This CDR3 comprises 15 residues. CDR1 and CDR2 (germline): MDHEN, SYDVKM. The chain is built from TRBV28 and TRBJ1-5, with 7 bases aligning to TRBD1. The sample taken for sequencing was CD4+ T cells from PBMCs. The source of this sequence is a human donor with multiple sclerosis. The CDR3 reads CASRRQGVGNQPQHF. Written as DNA, the CDR3 is TGTGCCAGCAGGCGACAGGGCGTCGGCAATCAGCCCCAGCATTTT.